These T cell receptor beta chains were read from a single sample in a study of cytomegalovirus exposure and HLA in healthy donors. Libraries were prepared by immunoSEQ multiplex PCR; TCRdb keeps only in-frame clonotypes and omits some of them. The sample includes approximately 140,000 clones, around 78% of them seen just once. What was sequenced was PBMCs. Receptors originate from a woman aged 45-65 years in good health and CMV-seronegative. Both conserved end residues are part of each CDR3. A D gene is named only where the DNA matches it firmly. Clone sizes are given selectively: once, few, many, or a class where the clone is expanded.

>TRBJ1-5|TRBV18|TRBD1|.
CASSLQGRNQPQHF
TGTGCCAGCTCGCTACAGGGGAGGAATCAGCCCCAGCATTTT
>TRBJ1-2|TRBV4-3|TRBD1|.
CASSQESRGDYGYTF
TGCGCCAGCAGCCAAGAATCCAGGGGGGACTATGGCTACACCTTC
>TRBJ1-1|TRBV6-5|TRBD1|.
CAADRGPEAFF
TGTGCCGCGGACAGGGGACCTGAAGCTTTCTTT
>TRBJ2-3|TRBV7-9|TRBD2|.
CASRLTRGSGDTQYF
TGTGCCAGCAGACTCACTCGCGGGAGCGGAGATACGCAGTATTTT
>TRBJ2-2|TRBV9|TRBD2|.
CASSAGTSGSGELFF
TGTGCCAGCAGCGCCGGGACTAGCGGGTCCGGGGAGCTGTTTTTT
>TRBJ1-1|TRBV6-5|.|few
CASSYDGSGFKTEAFF
TGTGCCAGCAGTTACGATGGGTCAGGGTTTAAAACTGAAGCTTTCTTT
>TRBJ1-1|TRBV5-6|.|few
CASSFVGGLNPEAFF
TGTGCCAGCAGCTTTGTGGGGGGACTAAACCCTGAAGCTTTCTTT
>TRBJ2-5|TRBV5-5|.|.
CASSLLGTRETQYF
TGTGCCAGCAGCTTGCTGGGGACAAGGGAGACCCAGTACTTC
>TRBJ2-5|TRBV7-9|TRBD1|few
CASSLASAGAGQGQETQYF
TGTGCCAGCAGCTTAGCGTCCGCTGGGGCTGGACAGGGACAAGAGACCCAGTACTTC
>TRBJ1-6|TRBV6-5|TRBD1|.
CASSYVGTADSPLHF
TGTGCCAGCAGTTACGTCGGGACAGCGGATTCACCCCTCCACTTT
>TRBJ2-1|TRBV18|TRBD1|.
CASSPDRAEQFF
TGTGCCAGCTCACCAGACAGGGCTGAGCAGTTCTTC
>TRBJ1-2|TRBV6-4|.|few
CASSDLLSGYTF
TGTGCCAGCAGTGATCTTTTATCGGGCTACACCTTC
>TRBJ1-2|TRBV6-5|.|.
CASRKLGGDYGYTF
TGTGCCAGCAGGAAACTGGGGGGGGACTATGGCTACACCTTC
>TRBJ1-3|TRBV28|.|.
CASSGLWGLGNTIYF
TGTGCCAGCAGTGGCCTTTGGGGGCTGGGAAACACCATATATTTT
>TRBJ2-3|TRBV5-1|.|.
CASSLALKSTDTQYF
TGCGCCAGCAGCTTGGCCCTTAAAAGCACAGATACGCAGTATTTT
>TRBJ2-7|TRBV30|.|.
CAWGKNAAEQYF
TGTGCCTGGGGAAAGAACGCGGCCGAGCAGTACTTC
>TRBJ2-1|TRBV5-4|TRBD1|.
CASSLGQGGFNEQFF
TGTGCCAGCAGCCTGGGACAGGGGGGGTTCAATGAGCAGTTCTTC
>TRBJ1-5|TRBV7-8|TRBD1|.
CASSLGQSQPQHF
TGTGCCAGCAGCCTGGGACAGTCTCAGCCCCAGCATTTT
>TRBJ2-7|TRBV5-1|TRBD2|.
CASSLAGGPSYEQYF
TGCGCCAGCAGCCTAGCGGGAGGGCCCTCCTACGAGCAGTACTTC
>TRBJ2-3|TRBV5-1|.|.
CASSSNVLAPTTDTQYF
TGCGCCAGCAGCTCGAACGTTCTAGCGCCCACGACAGATACGCAGTATTTT
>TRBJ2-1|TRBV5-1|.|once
CASSLSLGISANEQFF
TGCGCCAGCAGCTTGTCTCTCGGGATCTCCGCGAATGAGCAGTTCTTC
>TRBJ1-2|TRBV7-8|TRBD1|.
CASSLAGQGYGYTF
TGTGCCAGCAGCTTAGCGGGACAGGGATATGGCTACACCTTC
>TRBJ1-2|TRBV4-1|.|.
CASSQEGGGQGNYGYTF
TGCGCCAGCAGCCAAGAGGGGGGTGGGCAGGGCAACTATGGCTACACCTTC
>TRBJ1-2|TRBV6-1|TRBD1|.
CASRGVRGQGYGYTF
TGTGCCAGCAGGGGGGTCCGGGGACAGGGTTATGGCTACACCTTC
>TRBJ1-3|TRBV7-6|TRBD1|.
CASSLTGGSGNTIYF
TGTGCCAGCAGCCTGACAGGGGGCTCTGGAAACACCATATATTTT
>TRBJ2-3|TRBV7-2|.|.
CASSLYLTSDTQYF
TGTGCCAGCAGCCTATACCTGACATCGGATACGCAGTATTTT
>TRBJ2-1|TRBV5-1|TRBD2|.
CASSLGTSGITNEQFF
TGCGCCAGCAGCTTGGGGACTAGCGGGATCACCAATGAGCAGTTCTTC
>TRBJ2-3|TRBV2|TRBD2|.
CASRVTSVTDTQYF
TGTGCCAGCAGGGTGACTAGCGTCACAGATACGCAGTATTTT
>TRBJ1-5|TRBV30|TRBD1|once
CAWSQHRGLPQHF
TGTGCCTGGAGTCAACACAGGGGGTTGCCCCAGCATTTT
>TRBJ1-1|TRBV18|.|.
CASSPGQNTEAFF
TGTGCCAGCTCACCAGGACAGAACACTGAAGCTTTCTTT
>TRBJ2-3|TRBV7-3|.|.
CASSLPGTDTQYF
TGTGCCAGCAGCTTACCCGGCACAGATACGCAGTATTTT
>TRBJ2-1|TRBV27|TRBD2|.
CASSLRFPVAGVFSNEQFF
TGTGCCAGCAGTTTAAGGTTTCCGGTAGCGGGAGTATTTAGCAATGAGCAGTTCTTC
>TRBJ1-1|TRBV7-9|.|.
CASSLVGRDEAFF
TGTGCCAGCAGCTTAGTGGGCAGGGATGAAGCTTTCTTT
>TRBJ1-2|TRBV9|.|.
CASSSRGTLGGYTF
TGTGCCAGCAGCTCCCGTGGGACTCTGGGCGGCTACACCTTC
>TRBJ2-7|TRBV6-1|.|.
CASGHWGDSYEQYF
TGTGCCAGCGGTCACTGGGGGGACTCCTACGAGCAGTACTTC
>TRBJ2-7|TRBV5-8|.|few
CASSLRVSYEQYF
TGTGCCAGCAGCCTCAGGGTCTCCTACGAGCAGTACTTC
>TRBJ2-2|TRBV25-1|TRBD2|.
CASSEGTSGPATPGELFF
TGTGCCAGCAGTGAGGGGACTAGCGGGCCAGCGACCCCCGGGGAGCTGTTTTTT
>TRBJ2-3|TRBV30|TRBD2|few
CAWSALAGSTDTQYF
TGTGCCTGGAGTGCGCTAGCGGGATCCACAGATACGCAGTATTTT
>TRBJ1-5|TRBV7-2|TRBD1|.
CASSLREVGQGRGSQHF
TGTGCCAGCAGCTTACGGGAAGTCGGACAGGGGAGAGGTTCCCAGCATTTT
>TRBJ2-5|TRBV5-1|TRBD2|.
CASSPAGGETQYF
TGCGCCAGCAGCCCGGCGGGGGGAGAGACCCAGTACTTC
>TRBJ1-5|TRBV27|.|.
CASRSLEAVPQHF
TGTGCCAGCAGATCTCTGGAGGCAGTACCCCAGCATTTT
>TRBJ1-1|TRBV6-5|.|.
CASSSPRRGGTEAFF
TGTGCCAGCAGTTCCCCCCGGAGGGGAGGCACTGAAGCTTTCTTT
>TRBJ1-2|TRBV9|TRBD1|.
CASSVDGTDKYGYTF
TGTGCCAGCAGCGTAGACGGGACAGATAAATATGGCTACACCTTC
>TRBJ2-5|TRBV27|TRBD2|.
CATIAGGRPGETQYF
TGTGCCACCATAGCGGGAGGCCGGCCTGGGGAGACCCAGTACTTC
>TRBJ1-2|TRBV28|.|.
CASSFGTIYGYTF
TGTGCCAGCAGTTTCGGGACAATCTATGGCTACACCTTC
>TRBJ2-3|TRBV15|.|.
CATSSTGFGTDTQYF
TGTGCCACCAGCAGCACAGGATTTGGAACCGATACGCAGTATTTT
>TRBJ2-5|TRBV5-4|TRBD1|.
CASSLEGAQETQYF
TGTGCCAGCAGCTTGGAGGGGGCTCAGGAGACCCAGTACTTC
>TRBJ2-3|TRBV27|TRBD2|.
CASSLAGGADTQYF
TGTGCCAGCAGTCTAGCGGGAGGGGCAGATACGCAGTATTTT
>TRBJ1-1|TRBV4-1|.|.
CASSQGHPNTEAFF
TGCGCCAGCAGCCAGGGACACCCGAACACTGAAGCTTTCTTT
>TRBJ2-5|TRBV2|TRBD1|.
CASSGFRTGVETQYF
TGTGCCAGCAGTGGATTCCGGACAGGGGTAGAGACCCAGTACTTC
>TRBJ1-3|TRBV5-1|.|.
CASSLMIGPRGADNTIYF
TGCGCCAGCAGCTTGATGATCGGACCTCGGGGGGCGGATAACACCATATATTTT
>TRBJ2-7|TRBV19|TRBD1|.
CASSFGQGGSYEQYF
TGTGCCAGTAGTTTCGGACAGGGGGGCTCCTACGAGCAGTACTTC
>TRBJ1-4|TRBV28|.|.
CASRPGRTNEKLFF
TGTGCCAGCAGGCCGGGTCGAACTAATGAAAAACTGTTTTTT
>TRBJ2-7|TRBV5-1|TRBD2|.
CASSLVVAGGPDYEQYF
TGCGCCAGCAGCTTGGTTGTAGCGGGAGGCCCCGACTACGAGCAGTACTTC
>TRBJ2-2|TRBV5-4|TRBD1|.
CASSTITGAGGELFF
TGTGCCAGCAGCACTATAACAGGGGCGGGCGGGGAGCTGTTTTTT
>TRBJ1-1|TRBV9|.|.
CASSVFGSQGNTEAFF
TGTGCCAGCAGCGTATTCGGATCCCAGGGGAACACTGAAGCTTTCTTT
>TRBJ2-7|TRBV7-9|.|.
CASSVSSVSYEQYF
TGTGCCAGCAGCGTTTCTAGCGTCTCCTACGAGCAGTACTTC
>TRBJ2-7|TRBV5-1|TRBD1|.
CASSLVSGRGEQYF
TGCGCCAGCAGCTTGGTGTCGGGCAGGGGGGAGCAGTACTTC
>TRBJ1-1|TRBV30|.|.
CAWNPTRGTEAFF
TGTGCCTGGAATCCCACAAGGGGCACTGAAGCTTTCTTT
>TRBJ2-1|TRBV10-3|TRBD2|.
CAIMPSGGGDEQFF
TGTGCCATCATGCCTTCGGGAGGTGGGGATGAGCAGTTCTTC